The entry below gives a single T cell receptor beta chain sequence along with its context. The target antigen is unknown. Responder and stimulator cells in the mixed lymphocyte reaction were cultured together for more than 5 days at 37°C. CFSE-labelled responders and Violet Dye-labelled stimulators, both PBMCs, were mixed 1:1. Produced via immunoSEQ multiplex PCR; TCRdb's table is partial and in-frame only. The table includes nearly 20,000 clones, approximately 44% detected once. These data come from a study of siplizumab effects on memory and regulatory T cells. Deletions cut 1 base from V and 4 bases from J, with 15 bases between. Germline values: CDR1 SGHRS, CDR2 YFSETQ. This CDR3 spans 16 amino acids. Whole-study findings and limits: Contribution to the alloresponse seemed major for naive T cells, which also seemed more diverse than memory cells. Alloreactive sequences tracing back to unstimulated CD4+ memory cells fell significantly with siplizumab. Unstimulated subsets contained matches for only a minor fraction of alloreactive clones.

J is TRBJ1-3 and V is TRBV5-1, with D maybe TRBD1 (6 bases). Sequencing was carried out using CFSE-low (dividing) CD4+ T cells sorted from an allogeneic mixed lymphocyte reaction. This receptor was taken from a human donor in good health; the cells came from an allogeneic mixed lymphocyte reaction. Some clones in this sample may be carry-over from other donors' samples. CDR3 sequence reads: CASSLTGSVRGNTIYF. The CDR3 DNA is TGCGCCAGCAGCTTGACAGGGAGTGTTAGAGGAAACACCATATATTTT.